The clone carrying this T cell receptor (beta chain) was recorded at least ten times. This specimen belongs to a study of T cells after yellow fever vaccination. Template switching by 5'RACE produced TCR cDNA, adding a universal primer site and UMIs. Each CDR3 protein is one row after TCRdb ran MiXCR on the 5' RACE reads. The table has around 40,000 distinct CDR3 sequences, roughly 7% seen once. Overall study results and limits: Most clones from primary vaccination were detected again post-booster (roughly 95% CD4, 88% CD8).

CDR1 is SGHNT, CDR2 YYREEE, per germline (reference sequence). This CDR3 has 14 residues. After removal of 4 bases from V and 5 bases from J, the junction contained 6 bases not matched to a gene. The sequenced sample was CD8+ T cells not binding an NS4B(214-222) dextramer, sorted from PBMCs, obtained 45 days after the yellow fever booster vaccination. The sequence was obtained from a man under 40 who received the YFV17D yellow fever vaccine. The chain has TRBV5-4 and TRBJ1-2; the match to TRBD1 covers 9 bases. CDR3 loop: CASSRTGELYGYTF. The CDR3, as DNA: TGTGCCAGCAGCAGGACAGGGGAACTATATGGCTACACCTTC. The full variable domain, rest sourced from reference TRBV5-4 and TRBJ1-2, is ETGVTQSPTHLIKTRGQQVTLRCSSQSGHNTVSWYQQALGQGPQFIFQYYREEENGRGNFPPRFSGLQFPNYSSELNVNALELDDSALYLCASSRTGELYGYTFGSGTRLTVV.